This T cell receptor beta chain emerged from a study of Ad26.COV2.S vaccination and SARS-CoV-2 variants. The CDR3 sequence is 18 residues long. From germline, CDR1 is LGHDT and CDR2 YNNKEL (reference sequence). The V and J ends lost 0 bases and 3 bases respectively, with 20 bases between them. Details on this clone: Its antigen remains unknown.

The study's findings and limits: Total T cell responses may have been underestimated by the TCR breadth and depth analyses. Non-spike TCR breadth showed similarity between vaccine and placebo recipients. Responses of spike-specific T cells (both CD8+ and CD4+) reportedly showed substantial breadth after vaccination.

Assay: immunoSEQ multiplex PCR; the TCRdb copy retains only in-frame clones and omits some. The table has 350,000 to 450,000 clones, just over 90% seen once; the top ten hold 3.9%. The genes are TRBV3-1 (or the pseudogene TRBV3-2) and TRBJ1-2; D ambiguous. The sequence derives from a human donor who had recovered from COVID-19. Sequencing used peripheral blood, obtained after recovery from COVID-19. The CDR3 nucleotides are TGTGCCAGCAGCCAAGATTGGGTTAAACGGGGAACAGACTATGGCTACACCTTC. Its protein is CASSQDWVKRGTDYGYTF.